This TCR beta chain was documented in a study of CD8 T cells in Susac syndrome. Study-wide results and caveats: The study admitted that it had a relatively small number of individuals in its TCR sequencing and HLA analysis.

RNA, at roughly 0.45 to 1 ug, was reverse transcribed with random hexamers. From the immunoSEQ multiplex PCR reads, TCRdb called clonotypes with MiXCR, one entry per CDR3 protein. The table records about 180,000 distinct CDR3 sequences, about 95% of them present only once. With respect to this clonotype: As yet, its antigen is unknown.

This CDR3 has 16 residues. V gave up 1 base and J gave up 7 bases, with 16 bases separating them. The T cells that were sequenced for TCR beta were CD8+ and CD4+ cells from blood. Relapsing-remitting disease, either stable or active, was present in the multiple sclerosis controls, who were treatment-naive patients. Negative isolation was used for CD8+ and CD4+ T cells and FACS enrichment for TEMRA cells. Source material: CD8+ T cells from PBMCs. The chain employs TRBV12-3 or TRBV12-4 and TRBJ1-4; TRBD1 is a possible D gene (6 bases). This clonotype was obtained from a human donor with multiple sclerosis. Here the CDR3 reads CASSLGQGKRGEKLFF. The CDR3 DNA follows: TGTGCCAGCAGTTTAGGTCAGGGGAAGAGGGGTGAAAAACTGTTTTTT.